What follows describes a single TCR beta chain. These data come from a study of T cell responses to AZD1222 COVID-19 vaccine. CDR3 length: 14 residues. After removal of 2 bases from V and 4 bases from J, the junction contained 3 bases not matched to a gene. CDR1 is SGHRS and CDR2 is YFSETQ in the germline V gene. Assay: immunoSEQ multiplex PCR; the TCRdb copy retains only in-frame clones and omits some. The table shows roughly 250,000 clones, with just over 90% occurring only once. The material was peripheral blood, obtained on day 0 of AZD1222 vaccination. This chain connects TRBV5-1 to TRBJ2-5, with 9 bases lining up with TRBD2. This TCR was sampled from an adult in good health. The CDR3 here is CASSLGGGAETQYF. The CDR3 DNA sequence: TGCGCCAGCAGCTTAGGCGGGGGGGCAGAGACCCAGTACTTC.